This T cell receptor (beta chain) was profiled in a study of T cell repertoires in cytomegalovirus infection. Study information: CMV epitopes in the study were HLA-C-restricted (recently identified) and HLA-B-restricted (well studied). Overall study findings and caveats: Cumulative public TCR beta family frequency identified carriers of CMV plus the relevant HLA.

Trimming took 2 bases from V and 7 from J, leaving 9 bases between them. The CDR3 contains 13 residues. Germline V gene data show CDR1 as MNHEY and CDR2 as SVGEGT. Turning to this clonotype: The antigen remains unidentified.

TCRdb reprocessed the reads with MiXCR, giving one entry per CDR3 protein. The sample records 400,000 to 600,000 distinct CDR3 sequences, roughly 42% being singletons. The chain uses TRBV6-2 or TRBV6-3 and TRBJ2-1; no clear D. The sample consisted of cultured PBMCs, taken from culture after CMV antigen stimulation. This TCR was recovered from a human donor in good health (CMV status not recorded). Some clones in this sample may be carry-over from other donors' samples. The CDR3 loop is CASSYGRVNEQFF. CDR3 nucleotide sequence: TGTGCCAGCAGTTACGGAAGGGTTAATGAGCAGTTCTTC.